The 26 T cell receptor beta chains in this list originate from one sample, sequenced in a study of post-analysis software for immune sequencing data. Study results and caveats: Four or five TRBV segments (TRBV5-6, TRBV5-1 and TRBV20-1 among them) occurred more frequently in patients than in controls.

Sequencing libraries made from TCR beta cDNA carried unique molecular identifiers. TCRdb independently ran MiXCR on the PCR reads; one entry per CDR3 protein. This sample yields around 710,000 distinct CDR3 sequences, of which around 46% are seen a single time; roughly 5.2% belongs to the top ten. Their cognate antigens are unknown. Material: blood. The receptors here all came from a girl aged 5-17 years with multiple sclerosis.

The rearrangement joins TRBV7-9 to TRBJ2-7; 11 bases fit TRBD1. Germline V gene lookup returns CDR1 SEHNR and CDR2 FQNEAQ (reference sequence). The V gene end was trimmed by 5 bases and the J gene end by 2 bases; junction bases not matched to a gene: 5. The CDR3 is made up of 15 amino acids. The CDR3 DNA sequence: TGTGCCAGCAGCCTAGGGGACAGGGGGGCCTACGAGCAGTACTTC. Protein: CASSLGDRGAYEQYF.

This CDR3 reads CASSLARLAGAQEQYF. CDR3 nucleotide sequence: TGTGCCAGCAGCTTAGCCAGACTAGCGGGAGCTCAGGAGCAGTACTTC. J is TRBJ2-7 and V is TRBV7-6; 12 positions match TRBD2. The V and J ends lost 0 bases and 7 bases, in that order; junction bases with no gene match: 7. The V gene's germline CDR1 is SGHVS and CDR2 FNYEAQ. This CDR3 contains 16 residues.

This clonotype has just a few counts. The chain links TRBV9 to TRBJ1-2; D may be TRBD1 (5 bases). Germline values: CDR1 SGDLS, CDR2 YYNGEE. The CDR3 is 14 amino acids. Trimming stripped 4 bases from V and 4 bases from J, with 14 bases between. This chain's CDR3 is CASSTNRLGYGYTF. In DNA, the CDR3 is TGTGCCAGCAGCACGAACAGGCTTGGCTATGGCTACACCTTC. The full variable domain, its missing parts supplied by reference TRBV9 and TRBJ1-2, is DSGVTQTPKHLITATGQRVTLRCSPRSGDLSVYWYQQSLDQGLQFLIQYYNGEERAKGNILERFSAQQFPDLHSELNLSSLELGDSALYFCASSTNRLGYGYTFGSGTRLTVV.

The chain employs TRBV30 and TRBJ1-1, with D uncertain. V was pared by 1 base and J by 5 bases, with 20 bases between. Germline CDR1 reads GTSNPN; CDR2 reads SVGIG (reference sequence). The CDR3 extends over 16 amino acids. The CDR3 loop reads CAWSAHVWGRRTEAFF. As DNA, the CDR3 is TGTGCCTGGAGTGCCCACGTGTGGGGTAGAAGAACTGAAGCTTTCTTT. The full variable domain, in which reference TRBV30 and TRBJ1-1 provide the parts outside the CDR3, is SQTIHQWPATLVQPVGSPLSLECTVEGTSNPNLYWYRQAAGRGLQLLFYSVGIGQISSEVPQNLSASRPQDRQFILSSKKLLLSDSGFYLCAWSAHVWGRRTEAFFGQGTRLTVV.

The gene calls are TRBV15 and TRBJ2-1; TRBD2 matches at 7 bases. Germline trimming cut 5 bases from V and 1 base from J; bases unmatched to any gene: 5. The CDR3 loop spans 15 amino acids. Germline CDR1 and CDR2: LNHNV and YYDKDF (reference sequence). CDR3: CATSRKRESYNEQFF. As DNA, the CDR3 is TGTGCCACCAGCCGGAAGCGGGAATCCTACAATGAGCAGTTCTTC.

V gene TRBV6-5 combines with J gene TRBJ1-2; D not certain. Germline V gives CDR1 MNHEY, CDR2 SVGAGI. V lost 8 bases, J lost 4 bases, and 20 bases lay in between. The CDR3 consists of 15 residues. The CDR3 coding sequence is TGTGCCAGCGGTGAACTTCCAGGAATGGGCTATGGCTACACCTTC. Protein sequence: CASGELPGMGYGYTF.

The chain recombines TRBV7-6 with TRBJ2-7; D could derive from TRBD1 or TRBD2 (5 bases each). Trimming stripped 1 base from V and 4 bases from J, with 14 bases between. Germline V gene lookup returns CDR1 SGHVS and CDR2 FNYEAQ. The CDR3 contains 15 residues. CDR3 loop: CASSLERDGPYEQYF. For the CDR3, the DNA is TGTGCCAGCAGCTTAGAGAGGGACGGCCCTTACGAGCAGTACTTC.

This clonotype appeared a few times. The chain is built from TRBV12-3 or TRBV12-4 and TRBJ2-4; D is ambiguous. The CDR3 contains 11 residues. V was trimmed by 11 bases and J by 2 bases, leaving 7 bases between them. The CDR3 nucleotides are TGTGCCGTGGAGTCCAAAAACATTCAGTACTTC. It codes for CAVESKNIQYF.

This clonotype was detected a few times. This chain joins TRBV13 and TRBJ2-1; D may be TRBD1 or TRBD2 (5 bases each). Germline CDR1 reads PRHDT; CDR2 reads FYEKMQ (reference sequence). The V gene lost 2 bases and the J gene lost 6 bases, with 8 bases spanning the gap. CDR3 length: 13 amino acids. In nucleotides, the CDR3 is TGTGCCAGCAGCTTAAAGGGGAGCAATGAGCAGTTCTTC. Its translation: CASSLKGSNEQFF.

This clonotype turned up a few times. This chain uses TRBV6-5 with TRBJ2-1; 11 nucleotides align to TRBD2. Germline V gene lookup returns CDR1 MNHEY and CDR2 SVGAGI. J gave up 6 bases and V 7 bases, and 5 bases lay outside the gene matches. There are 14 residues in the CDR3. The CDR3 spells CASTGTSGGNEQFF. The DNA of the CDR3 is TGTGCCAGCACGGGGACTAGCGGCGGCAATGAGCAGTTCTTC.

V is TRBV24-1 and J is TRBJ2-1, with 7 positions matching TRBD2. The germline V gene encodes CDR1 KGHDR and CDR2 SFDVKD. V dropped 3 bases and J dropped 4; count of bases not matched to a gene: 14. This CDR3 spans 18 amino acids. The CDR3 sequence is CATSDPQGGGSGYNEQFF. The CDR3 nucleotides read TGTGCCACCAGTGATCCCCAGGGAGGCGGGAGTGGTTACAATGAGCAGTTCTTC.

This clonotype has a handful of counts. The genes are TRBV5-5 and TRBJ2-7; D gene uncertain. The germline gives CDR1 SGHKS, CDR2 YYEKEE (reference sequence). The CDR3 is made up of 15 amino acids. Between the trimmed V and J ends, which lost 4 bases and 7 bases, there was a span of 21 bases. The DNA of the CDR3 is TGTGCCAGCAGCCGGCCGTCCGCGGAATTGGGTGAGCAGTACTTC. It codes for CASSRPSAELGEQYF. Variable domain in full (rest from reference TRBV5-5 and TRBJ2-7): DAGVTQSPTHLIKTRGQQVTLRCSPISGHKSVSWYQQVLGQGPQFIFQYYEKEERGRGNFPDRFSARQFPNYSSELNVNALLLGDSALYLCASSRPSAELGEQYFGPGTRLTVT.

The rearrangement links TRBV6-5 to TRBJ2-1; 11 nucleotides align to TRBD2. The end of the DNA fits TRBJ2-7 better, so the J call may be wrong. The CDR3 loop spans 19 amino acids. Germline V gene data show CDR1 as MNHEY and CDR2 as SVGAGI. CDR3 DNA sequence: TGTGCCAGCAGTTACTCGCTACTAGCGGGAGTGGTCTCCTACAATGAGCAGTACTTC. Protein sequence: CASSYSLLAGVVSYNEQYF.

This clonotype has just a few counts. The CDR3 nucleotides read TGCAGTGCTAGAGATTGGGGACACTCGAACACTGAAGCTTTCTTT. This codes for CSARDWGHSNTEAFF. The gene calls are TRBV20-1 and TRBJ1-1, with TRBD1 as a possible D gene (6 bases). The germline V gene encodes CDR1 DFQATT and CDR2 SNEGSKA (reference sequence). This CDR3 has 15 residues. Trimming took 0 bases from V and 1 from J, leaving 12 bases between them.

This clonotype occurred a few times. The chain joins TRBV10-3 to TRBJ1-2, with no clear D. With 0 bases removed from V and 7 bases from J, the gap between germline ends came to 9 bases. Per germline, CDR1 ENHRY and CDR2 SYGVKD. The CDR3 extends over 13 amino acids. The CDR3 sequence: CAISESAAPGYTF. The DNA for the CDR3 is TGTGCCATCAGTGAGTCAGCAGCTCCTGGCTACACCTTC.

This clonotype has more than one count but fewer than ten. The chain uses TRBV12-5 and TRBJ1-2; D gene unclear. Germline assignment: CDR1 LGHNT and CDR2 FRNRAP. The germline V and J ends were trimmed by 1 base and 4 bases, with 13 bases remaining between them. The CDR3 consists of 15 residues. The CDR3 DNA follows: TGTGCTAGTGGTTTGGCCCCAGGCAGCCTCTATGGCTACACCTTC. Translated, it gives CASGLAPGSLYGYTF.

This clonotype came up a few times. This rearrangement joins TRBV10-3 to TRBJ2-2; 7 bases are shared with TRBD2. This CDR3 region has 14 residues. V shed 9 bases and J 3 bases; nucleotides not matched to a gene: 7. The germline V gene has CDR1 ENHRY and CDR2 SYGVKD. This CDR3 is CAILTSRDTGELFF. The CDR3 DNA sequence: TGTGCCATTTTGACTAGCAGGGACACCGGGGAGCTGTTTTTT.

The chain has TRBV29-1 and TRBJ2-5, with 10 bases matching TRBD2. The CDR3 totals 13 residues. Looked up from germline, CDR1 is SQVTM and CDR2 is ANQGSEA. The V and J ends lost 7 bases and 5 bases, in that order; junction bases with no gene match: 7. The CDR3 loop is CSDGTSVGETQYF. CDR3 coding DNA: TGCAGCGATGGGACTAGCGTGGGGGAGACCCAGTACTTC.

This chain connects TRBV29-1 to TRBJ2-5, with TRBD2 matching over 7 bases. CDR3 size: 13 residues. The V and J ends lost 6 bases and 2 bases, in that order; junction bases with no gene match: 6. Germline CDR1 and CDR2: SQVTM and ANQGSEA. The CDR3 DNA reads as TGCAGCGTCGCGTTGGGGGGGCAAGAGACCCAGTACTTC. Its protein is CSVALGGQETQYF.

This rearrangement joins TRBV6-1 to TRBJ1-2, with TRBD1 matching over 8 bases. This CDR3 has 12 residues. The V and J ends lost 3 bases and 13 bases, in that order; junction bases with no gene match: 7. The germline V gene has CDR1 MNHNS and CDR2 SASEGT. This chain's CDR3 is CASSDGTGRRTF. CDR3 coding DNA: TGTGCCAGCAGTGATGGGACAGGTCGGCGCACCTTC.

The CDR3 loop is CSAPRQGGINEQFF. Here the CDR3 DNA reads TGCAGTGCCCCCCGGCAGGGAGGCATCAATGAGCAGTTCTTC. The genes are TRBV20-1 and TRBJ2-1; tentatively, D is TRBD2 (6 bases). Germline V gives CDR1 DFQATT, CDR2 SNEGSKA (reference sequence). Trimming stripped 6 bases from V and 6 bases from J, with 18 bases between. The CDR3 totals 14 residues.

The rearrangement joins TRBV7-9 to TRBJ2-7, with 8 bases lining up with TRBD1. V lost 5 bases to trimming and J lost 3 bases; unmatched junction nucleotides: 18. Germline V gene data show CDR1 as SEHNR and CDR2 as FQNEAQ (reference sequence). The CDR3 spans 18 residues. This CDR3 is CASSPPGPAGQGIYEQYF. CDR3 nucleotide sequence: TGTGCCAGCAGCCCGCCGGGGCCCGCCGGACAGGGTATCTACGAGCAGTACTTC.

This chain links TRBV28 with TRBJ1-1; D unresolved. CDR3 size: 12 residues. With 6 bases removed from V and 5 bases from J, the gap between germline ends came to 10 bases. Germline CDR1 is MDHEN and CDR2 is SYDVKM. CDR3 amino acids: CASSQVGTEAFF. The CDR3 DNA follows: TGTGCCAGCAGCCAAGTCGGTACTGAAGCTTTCTTT.

The chain links TRBV29-1 to TRBJ1-2; D ambiguous. CDR3 length: 9 residues. Trimming cost V 3 bases and J 8 bases, with 4 bases left between them. From germline, CDR1 is SQVTM and CDR2 ANQGSEA. The CDR3 here is CSVEGGYTF. The CDR3, as DNA: TGCAGCGTTGAGGGGGGCTACACCTTC.

This clonotype has just a few counts. The chain uses TRBV29-1 and TRBJ2-1, with D unresolved. This CDR3 comprises 12 residues. Trimming cost V 3 bases and J 2 bases, with 5 bases left between them. CDR1 and CDR2 (germline): SQVTM, ANQGSEA. CDR3 bases: TGCAGCGTTGACGATCCCTACAATGAGCAGTTCTTC. Translation: CSVDDPYNEQFF.

This clonotype was found a few times. The chain combines TRBV6-6 with TRBJ2-3, with 11 bases aligning to TRBD2. Germline assignment: CDR1 MNHNY and CDR2 SVGAGI (reference sequence). This CDR3 is built from 14 residues. CDR3 region: CVSGRAASTDTQYF. The DNA of the CDR3 is TGTGTTAGCGGGAGGGCCGCCAGCACAGATACGCAGTATTTT.